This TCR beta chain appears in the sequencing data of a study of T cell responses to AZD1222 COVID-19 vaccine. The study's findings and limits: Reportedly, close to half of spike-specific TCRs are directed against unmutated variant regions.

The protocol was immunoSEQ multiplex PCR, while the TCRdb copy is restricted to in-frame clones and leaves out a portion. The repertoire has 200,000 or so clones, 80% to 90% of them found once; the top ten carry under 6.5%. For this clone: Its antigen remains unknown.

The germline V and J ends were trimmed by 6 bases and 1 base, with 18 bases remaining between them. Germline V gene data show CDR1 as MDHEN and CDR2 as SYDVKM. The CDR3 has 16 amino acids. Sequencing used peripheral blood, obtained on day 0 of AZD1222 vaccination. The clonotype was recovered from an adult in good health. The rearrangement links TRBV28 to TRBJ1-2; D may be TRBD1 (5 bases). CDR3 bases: TGTGCCAGCAGCTCGTTACAGGATTTTGTTAACTATGGCTACACCTTC. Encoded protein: CASSSLQDFVNYGYTF.